This T cell receptor beta chain was obtained from a study of T cells in localized non-small cell lung cancer. This table comes from immunoSEQ multiplex PCR, and its TCRdb copy is limited to in-frame clones, with some not included. The profile shows approximately 41,000 clones, about 86% of them singletons. Germline loops: CDR1 SQVTM, CDR2 ANQGSEA. The length of the CDR3 is 13 residues. The germline V and J ends were trimmed by 6 bases and 0 bases, with 11 bases remaining between them. With respect to this clone: Its antigen is unknown.

Study results and limitations: The highest T cell clonality was in uninvolved adjacent lung, above tumor. A median of around 60 clones ranked among the top 100 in tumor appeared in adjacent lung.

The sequences come from peripheral blood, collected before any cancer treatment. The V gene is TRBV29-1, the J gene TRBJ1-1; the D is unclear. The receptor was isolated from a woman aged 18 to 55 with stage III lung adenocarcinoma. The CDR3, as DNA: TGCAGCGTGGATTTAGGCTTGAACACTGAAGCTTTCTTT. Translating gives CSVDLGLNTEAFF.